Below are 6 T cell receptor beta chains sequenced from a single sample in a study of cytomegalovirus exposure and HLA in healthy donors. The PCR was carried out with 60 Vbeta primers and 13 Jbeta primers. Libraries were prepared by immunoSEQ multiplex PCR; TCRdb keeps only in-frame clonotypes and omits some of them. The sample yields 150,000 to 160,000 clones, approximately 80% seen once. Specimen: PBMCs. Receptors were obtained from a middle-aged woman in good health and CMV-seropositive.

This chain connects TRBV30 to TRBJ1-4, with 7 bases lining up with TRBD1. V dropped 1 base and J dropped 1; count of bases not matched to a gene: 3. The CDR3 runs to 15 residues. Germline CDR1 is GTSNPN and CDR2 is SVGIG (reference sequence). CDR3 DNA: TGTGCCTGGAGTGCTAACAGGGGAACTAATGAAAAACTGTTTTTT. Its translation: CAWSANRGTNEKLFF.

The chain joins TRBV28 to TRBJ2-2; D remains ambiguous. Germline V lookup: CDR1 MDHEN, CDR2 SYDVKM. The CDR3 consists of 13 residues. Trimming left V 5 bases short and J 3 bases short, with 7 bases between. The CDR3 loop is CASSTVDTGELFF. In nucleotides, the CDR3 is TGTGCCAGCAGTACGGTAGACACCGGGGAGCTGTTTTTT.

This chain links TRBV10-1 with TRBJ2-1; D is unclear. Trimming took off 3 bases at V and 2 bases at J, with 8 bases between the two ends. This CDR3 spans 14 amino acids. Germline CDR1 is WNHNN and CDR2 is SYGVQD (reference sequence). This chain's CDR3 is CASSDIETYNEQFF. The DNA for the CDR3 is TGCGCCAGCAGTGACATAGAGACCTACAATGAGCAGTTCTTC.

The CDR3 region has the DNA TGTGCCAGTAGTAGGTCCACTACCTACGAGCAGTACTTC. It is translated as CASSRSTTYEQYF. This rearrangement joins TRBV19 to TRBJ2-7; D remains unclear. Looked up from germline, CDR1 is LNHDA and CDR2 is SQIVND (reference sequence). Trimming left V 4 bases short and J 2 bases short, with 9 bases between. This CDR3 is 13 amino acids long.

The V call is TRBV2, the J call TRBJ2-1, with D perhaps TRBD1 (6 bases). V shed 5 bases and J shed 4 bases, with 9 bases lying between them. This CDR3 comprises 13 residues. The germline CDR1 and CDR2 sequences are SNHLY and FYNNEI. Here the CDR3 reads CASSPQGYNEQFF. The CDR3 DNA is TGTGCCAGCAGTCCACAGGGTTACAATGAGCAGTTCTTC.

This rearrangement joins TRBV28 to TRBJ2-7, with D unresolved. Trimming took 6 bases from V and 4 from J, leaving 16 bases between them. Germline V lookup: CDR1 MDHEN, CDR2 SYDVKM. There are 14 residues in the CDR3. CDR3 region: CASSTDLVIYEQYF. Here the CDR3 DNA reads TGTGCCAGCAGCACAGACCTGGTAATATACGAGCAGTACTTC. Based on the CDR3 plus reference TRBV28 and TRBJ2-7, the full variable domain is DVKVTQSSRYLVKRTGEKVFLECVQDMDHENMFWYRQDPGLGLRLIYFSYDVKMKEKGDIPEGYSVSREKKERFSLILESASTNQTSMYLCASSTDLVIYEQYFGPGTRLTVT.